This passage covers 7 T cell receptor beta chains from one sample sequenced in a study of human T cells and chemical hapten exposure. TCRdb recomputed calls from the RACE reads with MiXCR, one row per CDR3 protein. The table has tens of thousands of distinct CDR3 sequences, approximately 10% seen once. Time point: patch test 2, 6 weeks after DPC sensitization. This sample's treatment: therapeutic diphenylcyclopropenone sensitization with weekly scalp DPC. The input for sequencing was whole blood, taken in connection with sensitization to the hapten diphenylcyclopropenone (DPC). The origin of the receptors is a man aged 40-49 years with alopecia areata. Some clones in this sample may be carry-over from other donors' samples.

The genes are TRBV28 and TRBJ2-7; TRBD1 is a possible D gene (6 bases). The CDR3 is 16 residues long. The V gene's germline CDR1 is MDHEN and CDR2 SYDVKM. V was trimmed by 4 bases and J by 4 bases, leaving 20 bases between them. This chain's CDR3 is CASSSQPPGQPYEQYF. As DNA, the CDR3 is TGTGCCAGCAGTTCCCAACCGCCGGGACAACCATACGAGCAGTACTTC.

This clonotype has ten or more counts. The CDR3 here is CASSQDRGSSNQPQHF. CDR3 in DNA: TGTGCCAGCAGCCAAGACAGGGGTTCCTCAAATCAGCCCCAGCATTTT. This chain joins TRBV4-2 and TRBJ1-5, with a possible D match to TRBD1 (6 bases). From germline, CDR1 is LGHNA and CDR2 YNFKEQ. The CDR3 length is 16 residues. Between the trimmed V and J ends, which lost 0 bases and 4 bases, there was a span of 13 bases.

This clonotype was detected a few times. CDR3 loop: CASSLKGGTLSSYEQYV. Written as DNA, the CDR3 is TGTGCCAGCAGCTTAAAAGGCGGGACTCTAAGCTCCTACGAGCAGTACGTC. The chain couples TRBV7-3 to TRBJ2-7, with a weak D call TRBD2 (6 bases). The CDR3 extends over 17 amino acids. Germline loops: CDR1 SGHTA, CDR2 FQGTGA. Deletions cut 1 base from V and 0 bases from J, with 16 bases between.

This clonotype occurred a few times. J is TRBJ2-1 and V is TRBV14; the D gene is possibly TRBD1 (6 bases). The CDR3 covers 16 residues. The germline V and J ends were trimmed by 2 bases and 1 base, with 12 bases remaining between them. Germline loops: CDR1 SGHDN, CDR2 FVKESK. The CDR3 DNA sequence: TGTGCCAGCAGCCAAAGGGGCAGGGGTTCCTACAATGAGCAGTTCTTC. This translates into CASSQRGRGSYNEQFF.

This clonotype was counted a few times. The chain is built from TRBV10-3 and TRBJ1-3; D gene uncertain. Germline V gene data show CDR1 as ENHRY and CDR2 as SYGVKD. The CDR3 is 14 residues long. Trimming stripped 6 bases from V and 4 bases from J, with 13 bases between. The chain's CDR3 is CAIRNSASGNTIYF. In DNA, the CDR3 is TGTGCCATCAGGAACAGTGCCAGCGGAAACACCATATATTTT.

This clonotype was detected many times. The rearrangement uses TRBV7-9 and TRBJ1-2; TRBD1 might be the D (5 bases). V was pared by 5 bases and J by 2 bases, with 15 bases between. Germline lookup yields CDR1 SEHNR and CDR2 FQNEAQ (reference sequence). The CDR3 extends over 15 amino acids. In nucleotides, the CDR3 is TGTGCCAGCAGCGCCTGGACAACTGGAAACTATGGCTACACCTTC. Encoded protein: CASSAWTTGNYGYTF.

This clonotype was counted at least ten times. This chain uses TRBV5-1 with TRBJ1-4; possible D gene TRBD1, 6 bases. The germline gives CDR1 SGHRS, CDR2 YFSETQ. The CDR3 runs to 16 residues. The ends were cut back, 0 bases at V and 3 bases at J, with 12 bases in the middle. CDR3 coding DNA: TGCGCCAGCAGCTTGGATGAAGGGGGTCCTAATGAAAAACTGTTTTTT. It yields the protein CASSLDEGGPNEKLFF.